Presented here are 17 T cell receptor beta chains from one specimen sequenced in a study of T cell repertoires in cytomegalovirus infection. For these receptors, no antigen is known. MiXCR, run by TCRdb on the reads, gives a single entry per CDR3 protein. The sample carries a few hundred thousand distinct CDR3 sequences, over 35% recorded once. The source was cultured PBMCs, collected from culture after CMV antigen stimulation. The receptors originated from a human donor in good health (CMV status not recorded). Some clones in this sample may be carry-over from other donors' samples.

V gene TRBV5-4 combines with J gene TRBJ2-4, with 7 bases matching TRBD2. Germline-derived CDR1 and CDR2 are SGHNT and YYREEE (reference sequence). The CDR3 loop spans 15 amino acids. V lost 4 bases to trimming and J lost 2 bases; unmatched junction nucleotides: 6. CDR3 coding DNA: TGTGCCAGCAGCCCGGGGGGAGGGTCCAAAAACATTCAGTACTTC. Translation gives CASSPGGGSKNIQYF.

This clonotype was seen only a few times. The chain uses TRBV7-8 and TRBJ1-3, with D hard to call. The CDR3 sequence is 17 residues long. V lost 5 bases and J lost 2, with 19 bases in between. From germline, CDR1 is SGHVS and CDR2 FQNEAQ. The CDR3 region is CASSRTGNSGAGNTIYF. The CDR3 coding sequence is TGTGCCAGCAGCCGGACGGGGAACTCAGGAGCTGGAAACACCATATATTTT. The full variable domain, rest sourced from reference TRBV7-8 and TRBJ1-3, is GAGVSQSPRYKVAKRGQDVALRCDPISGHVSLFWYQQALGQGPEFLTYFQNEAQLDKSGLPSDRFFAERPEGSVSTLKIQRTQQEDSAVYLCASSRTGNSGAGNTIYFGEGSWLTVV.

The gene calls are TRBV20-1 and TRBJ2-5; TRBD2 agrees at 8 bases. The CDR3 length is 13 residues. The germline V gene encodes CDR1 DFQATT and CDR2 SNEGSKA (reference sequence). J was trimmed by 9 bases and V by 4 bases; bases with no gene match: 10. CDR3 sequence (DNA): TGCAGTGCTAAGGCCCTAGCGGGTAGAGCCCAGTACTTC. As protein: CSAKALAGRAQYF.

This chain connects TRBV4-2 to TRBJ2-2; D is ambiguous. The CDR3 sequence is 13 residues long. The V and J ends lost 0 bases and 6 bases respectively, with 5 bases between them. Germline V lookup: CDR1 LGHNA, CDR2 YNFKEQ. The CDR3 DNA follows: TGTGCCAGCAGCCAAGAATGGGCCGGGGAGCTGTTTTTT. It is translated as CASSQEWAGELFF.

The CDR3 bases are TGTGCCAGCAGCCCATGGGGGAGGGGTGAAGCTTTCTTT. It translates to CASSPWGRGEAFF. The V call is TRBV7-2, the J call TRBJ1-1, with a possible D match to TRBD1 (5 bases). V lost 5 bases and J 7 bases, leaving 14 bases between the germline ends. This CDR3 region has 13 residues. The germline V gene has CDR1 SGHTA and CDR2 FQGNSA.

The rearrangement joins TRBV7-9 to TRBJ1-2, with 8 bases lining up with TRBD1. The germline gives CDR1 SEHNR, CDR2 FQNEAQ (reference sequence). The CDR3 is 14 amino acids. The ends lost 5 bases at V and 6 bases at J; junction bases unmatched: 8. The CDR3 nucleotides read TGTGCCAGCAGCCGCGGACAGGGACACGATGGCTACACCTTC. Amino acid sequence: CASSRGQGHDGYTF.

This clonotype was seen only a few times. J is TRBJ2-1 and V is TRBV12-3 or TRBV12-4; 9 bases align to TRBD1. The CDR3 loop spans 11 amino acids. Unmatched junction bases numbered 5, after V lost 8 bases and J lost 12 bases. CDR3 sequence: CASRDRGGQFF. The CDR3 DNA reads as TGTGCCAGCCGCGACAGGGGGGGGCAGTTCTTC.

This clonotype has only a few counts. The rearrangement links TRBV7-8 to TRBJ2-1, with a tentative D call TRBD2 (5 bases). V was trimmed by 5 bases and J by 4 bases, leaving 21 bases between them. Germline CDR1 SGHVS, CDR2 FQNEAQ. The CDR3 is 17 residues long. As DNA, the CDR3 is TGTGCCAGCAGCGCCAACCCGACGGGGAGCGTATACAATGAGCAGTTCTTC. It encodes CASSANPTGSVYNEQFF.

This clonotype came up a few times. This chain's CDR3 is CASGRLAGEQYF. Written as DNA, the CDR3 is TGTGCCAGCGGCAGACTAGCAGGCGAGCAGTACTTC. This sequence joins TRBV7-2 and TRBJ2-7; 7 nucleotides line up with TRBD2. Trimming took 8 bases from V and 6 from J; bases not matched to a gene: 7. This CDR3 is built from 12 residues. Per germline, CDR1 SGHTA and CDR2 FQGNSA.

The chain links TRBV7-2 to TRBJ1-2; no clear D gene. This CDR3 comprises 15 residues. The V and J ends lost 5 bases and 5 bases respectively, with 18 bases between them. CDR1 SGHTA and CDR2 FQGNSA come from the germline V gene. The CDR3: CASSAQWGGSYGYTF. In nucleotides, the CDR3 is TGTGCCAGCAGCGCCCAGTGGGGAGGGTCGTATGGCTACACCTTC.

V is TRBV14 and J is TRBJ2-1, with D possibly being TRBD2 (6 bases). Germline values: CDR1 SGHDN, CDR2 FVKESK. This CDR3 comprises 15 residues. Trimming cost V 4 bases and J 3 bases, with 13 bases left between them. Here the CDR3 DNA reads TGTGCCAGCAGCCTAGCGGAGACTTTCTACAATGAGCAGTTCTTC. Amino acids: CASSLAETFYNEQFF.

This clonotype came up a few times. This chain uses TRBV5-4 with TRBJ2-1; D remains ambiguous. The germline gives CDR1 SGHNT, CDR2 YYREEE (reference sequence). The germline V and J ends were trimmed by 4 bases and 4 bases, with 12 bases remaining between them. The CDR3 sequence is 14 residues long. The CDR3 DNA reads TGTGCCAGCAGCGGACCGAGCGTTTACAATGAGCAGTTCTTC. Amino acids: CASSGPSVYNEQFF. Full variable domain (missing parts from reference TRBV5-4 and TRBJ2-1): ETGVTQSPTHLIKTRGQQVTLRCSSQSGHNTVSWYQQALGQGPQFIFQYYREEENGRGNFPPRFSGLQFPNYSSELNVNALELDDSALYLCASSGPSVYNEQFFGPGTRLTVL.

This sequence joins TRBV20-1 and TRBJ2-7; TRBD2 aligns across 11 bases. This CDR3 is 15 amino acids long. The trim removed 3 bases at V and 6 bases at J, leaving 10 bases unmatched. Germline V gene data show CDR1 as DFQATT and CDR2 as SNEGSKA (reference sequence). This CDR3 reads CSARITSGGFGEQYF. In DNA form, the CDR3 reads TGCAGTGCTAGGATAACTAGCGGGGGTTTTGGCGAGCAGTACTTC.

This clonotype was recorded at least ten times. This chain uses TRBV7-2 with TRBJ1-1; D remains ambiguous. There are 15 residues in the CDR3. Trimming pared 3 bases from V and 2 bases from J, leaving 13 bases between. Germline CDR1 is SGHTA and CDR2 is FQGNSA. The CDR3 protein is CASSFGTPFNTEAFF. The CDR3 DNA reads TGTGCCAGCAGCTTTGGTACGCCATTCAACACTGAAGCTTTCTTT.

The chain joins TRBV27 to TRBJ1-5; TRBD1 matches 9 bases. Germline CDR1 and CDR2: MNHEY and SMNVEV (reference sequence). The CDR3 covers 15 residues. Germline trimming cut 5 bases from V and 2 bases from J; bases unmatched to any gene: 4. CDR3 region: CASSITGGGNQPQHF. As DNA, the CDR3 is TGTGCCAGCAGTATAACAGGGGGCGGCAATCAGCCCCAGCATTTT.

This clonotype was counted only a few times. This rearrangement joins TRBV7-9 to TRBJ2-1, with 7 bases aligning to TRBD2. Germline V gene data show CDR1 as SEHNR and CDR2 as FQNEAQ (reference sequence). With V trimmed by 3 bases and J by 7 bases, 9 bases remained unmatched. The CDR3 totals 15 residues. The CDR3 nucleotides are TGTGCCAGCAGCTTCCCCCGGACTAGTCAGAATGAGCAGTTCTTC. Protein: CASSFPRTSQNEQFF.

This clonotype has only a few counts. This chain joins TRBV7-2 and TRBJ2-7, with D maybe TRBD2 (7 bases). Trimming took 5 bases from V and 3 from J, leaving 14 bases between them. Germline V gene data show CDR1 as SGHTA and CDR2 as FQGNSA. The CDR3 covers 14 residues. DNA of the CDR3: TGTGCCAGCAGCCCCGGACTAGGGGGCTACGAGCAGTACTTC. Amino acid sequence: CASSPGLGGYEQYF.